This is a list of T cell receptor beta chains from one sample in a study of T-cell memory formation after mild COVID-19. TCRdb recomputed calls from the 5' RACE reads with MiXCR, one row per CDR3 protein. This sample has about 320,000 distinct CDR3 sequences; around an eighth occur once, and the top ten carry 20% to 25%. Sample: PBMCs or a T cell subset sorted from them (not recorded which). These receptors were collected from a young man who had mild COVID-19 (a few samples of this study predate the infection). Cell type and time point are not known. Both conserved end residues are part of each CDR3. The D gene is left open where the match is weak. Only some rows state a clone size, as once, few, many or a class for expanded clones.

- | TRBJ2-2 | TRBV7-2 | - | TGTGCCAGCACCCCCCTGAGCGCGAACACCGGGGAGCTGTTTTTT | CASTPLSANTGELFF
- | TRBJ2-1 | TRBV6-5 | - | TGTGCCAGCAGTTACGGAGCGGAAAATGAGCAGTTCTTC | CASSYGAENEQFF
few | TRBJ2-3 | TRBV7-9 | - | TGTGCCAGCAGCTTACCCAGCGTCGCAGATACGCAGTATTTT | CASSLPSVADTQYF
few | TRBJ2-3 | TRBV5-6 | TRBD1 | TGTGCCAGCTTTGGGGACAGGGAAGATACTCAGGATACGCAGTATTTT | CASFGDREDTQDTQYF
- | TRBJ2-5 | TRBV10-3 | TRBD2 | TGTGCCATCAGCTTTGGCGGGGGAGGGCAAGAGACCCAGTACTTC | CAISFGGGGQETQYF
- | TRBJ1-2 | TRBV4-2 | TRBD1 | TGTGCCAGCAGCCAAGATCCCGGGACAGGCGCCTATGGCTACACCTTC | CASSQDPGTGAYGYTF
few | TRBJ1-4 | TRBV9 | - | TGTGCCAGCAGCGTAGGGACGGCAGCTAATGAAAAACTGTTTTTT | CASSVGTAANEKLFF
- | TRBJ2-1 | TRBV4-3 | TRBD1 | TGCGCCAGCAGCCACCACAGGGGGCTTACCTACAATGAGCAGTTCTTC | CASSHHRGLTYNEQFF
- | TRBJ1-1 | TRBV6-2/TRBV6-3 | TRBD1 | TGTGCCAGCAGTTACTCGAGGACAGGGGGCCATACAAACACTGAAGCTTTCTTT | CASSYSRTGGHTNTEAFF
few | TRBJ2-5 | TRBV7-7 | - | TGTGCCAGCAGCTTAATGTCAGGGGAGAGGGAGACCCAGTACTTC | CASSLMSGERETQYF
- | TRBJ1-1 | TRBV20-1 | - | TGCAGTGCTAGCGGAGGACCCGCCCTGGGGTTGGACACTGAAGCTTTCTTT | CSASGGPALGLDTEAFF
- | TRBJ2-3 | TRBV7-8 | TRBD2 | TGTGCCAGCAGCCCCAGAAATAGCGGGACAGATACGCAGTATTTT | CASSPRNSGTDTQYF
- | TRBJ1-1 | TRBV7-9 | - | TGTGCCAGCCGAAACCCAGGGGACACTGAAGCTTTCTTT | CASRNPGDTEAFF
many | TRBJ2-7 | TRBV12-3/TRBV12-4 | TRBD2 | TGTGCCAGCAGTTTAATCCCAGGGACTACCTACGAGCAGTACTTC | CASSLIPGTTYEQYF
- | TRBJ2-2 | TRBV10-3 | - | TGTGCCATCATGGCCAGGGCCGCAGACTACACCGGGGAGCTGTTTTTT | CAIMARAADYTGELFF
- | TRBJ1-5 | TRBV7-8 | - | TGTGCCAGCACTCTGGGGGGTAGCAATCAGCCCCAGCATTTT | CASTLGGSNQPQHF
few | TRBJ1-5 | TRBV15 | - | TGTGCCACCAGCAGAGATTGGGACAATTATCAGCCCCAGCATTTT | CATSRDWDNYQPQHF
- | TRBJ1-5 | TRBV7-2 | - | TGTGCCAGCAGCTTTAACAATCAGCCCCAGCATTTT | CASSFNNQPQHF
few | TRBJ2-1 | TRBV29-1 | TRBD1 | TGCAGCGTCAGGGGGCTGGATGAGCAGTTCTTC | CSVRGLDEQFF
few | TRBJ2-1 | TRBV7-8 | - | TGTGCCAGCAGCTTAGCGGTCTTCGATGAGCAGTTCTTC | CASSLAVFDEQFF
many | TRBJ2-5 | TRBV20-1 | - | TGCAGTGCTCATCCTCGGGCAGGAAACCAAGAGACCCAGTACTTC | CSAHPRAGNQETQYF
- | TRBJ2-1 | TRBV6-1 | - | TGTGCCAGCAGTGACGGGGGGCTTGGATACAATGAGCAGTTCTTC | CASSDGGLGYNEQFF
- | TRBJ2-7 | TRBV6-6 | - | TGTGCCAGCAGTTACCAGTATTACGAGCAGTACTTC | CASSYQYYEQYF
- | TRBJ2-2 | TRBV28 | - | TGTGCCAGCGCCGGGGCCCTTAGCACCGGGGAGCTGTTTTTT | CASAGALSTGELFF
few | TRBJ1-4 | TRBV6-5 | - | TGTGCCAGCAGTTACTCGATCCCCCAGGGGAGGGGTAATGAAAAACTGTTTTTT | CASSYSIPQGRGNEKLFF
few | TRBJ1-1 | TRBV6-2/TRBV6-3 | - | TGTGCCAGCAGTTACACGCAGGCGAACACTGAAGCTTTCTTT | CASSYTQANTEAFF
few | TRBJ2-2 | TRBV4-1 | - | TGCGCCAGCAGCCACGCTCCTCGACAGCGCGCGAACACCGGGGAGCTGTTTTTT | CASSHAPRQRANTGELFF
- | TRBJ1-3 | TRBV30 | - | TGTGCCTGGAGGTTGGGAAACACCATATATTTT | CAWRLGNTIYF
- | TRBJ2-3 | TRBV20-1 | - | TGCAGTGCCCCCGACGTACGGGGCACAGATACGCAGTATTTT | CSAPDVRGTDTQYF
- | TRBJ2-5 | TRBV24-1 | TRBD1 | TGTGCCACCAGTGATGCAGGGGGCGCGGGGGAGACCCAGTACTTC | CATSDAGGAGETQYF
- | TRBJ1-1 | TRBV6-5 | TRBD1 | TGTGCCAGCAGTCCGGGGGTGATGAATGGACAGGGGGCTTTCTTT | CASSPGVMNGQGAFF